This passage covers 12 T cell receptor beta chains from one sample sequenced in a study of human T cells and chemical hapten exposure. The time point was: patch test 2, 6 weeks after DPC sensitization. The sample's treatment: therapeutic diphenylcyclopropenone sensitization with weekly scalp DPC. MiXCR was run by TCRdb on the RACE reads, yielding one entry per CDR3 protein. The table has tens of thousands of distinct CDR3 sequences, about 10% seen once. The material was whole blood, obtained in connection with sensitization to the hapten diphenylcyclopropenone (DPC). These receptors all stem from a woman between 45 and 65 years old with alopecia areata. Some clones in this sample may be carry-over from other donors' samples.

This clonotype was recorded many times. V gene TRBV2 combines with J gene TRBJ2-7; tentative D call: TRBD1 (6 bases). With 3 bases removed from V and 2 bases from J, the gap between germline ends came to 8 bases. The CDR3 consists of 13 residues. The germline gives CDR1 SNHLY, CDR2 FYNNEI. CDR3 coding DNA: TGTGCCAGCAGTGATGACAGGACCTACGAGCAGTACTTC. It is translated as CASSDDRTYEQYF.

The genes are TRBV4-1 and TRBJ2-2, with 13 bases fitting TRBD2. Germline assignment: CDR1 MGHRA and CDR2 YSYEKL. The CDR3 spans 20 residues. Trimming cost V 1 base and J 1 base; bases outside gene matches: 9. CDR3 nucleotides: TGCGCCAGCAGCCAAGCTACCTCAGGACTAGCGGGAGTGAACACCGGGGAGCTGTTTTTT. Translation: CASSQATSGLAGVNTGELFF.

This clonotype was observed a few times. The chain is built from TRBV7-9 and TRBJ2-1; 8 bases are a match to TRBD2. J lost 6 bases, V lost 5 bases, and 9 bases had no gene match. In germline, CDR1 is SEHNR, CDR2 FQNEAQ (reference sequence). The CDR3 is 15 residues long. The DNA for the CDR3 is TGTGCCAGCAGCCCCCCCGGGACTAGAGGCAATGAGCAGTTCTTC. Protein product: CASSPPGTRGNEQFF.

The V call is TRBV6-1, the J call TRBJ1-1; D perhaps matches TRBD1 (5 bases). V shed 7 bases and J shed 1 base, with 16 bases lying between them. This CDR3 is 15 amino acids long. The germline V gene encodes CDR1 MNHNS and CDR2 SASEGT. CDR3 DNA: TGTGCCAGCACTTGGACCGGGACGGAGAACACTGAAGCTTTCTTT. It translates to CASTWTGTENTEAFF.

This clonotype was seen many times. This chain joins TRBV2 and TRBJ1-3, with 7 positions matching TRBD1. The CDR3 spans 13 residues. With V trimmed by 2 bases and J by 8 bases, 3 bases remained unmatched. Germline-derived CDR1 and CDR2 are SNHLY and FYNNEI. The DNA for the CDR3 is TGTGCCAGCAGTGAACAGGGGGTATACACCATATATTTT. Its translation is CASSEQGVYTIYF.

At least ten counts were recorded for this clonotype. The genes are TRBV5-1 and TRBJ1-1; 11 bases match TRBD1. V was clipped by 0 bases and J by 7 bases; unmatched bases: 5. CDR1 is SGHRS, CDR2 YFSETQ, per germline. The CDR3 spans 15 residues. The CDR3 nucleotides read TGCGCCAGCAGCTTGGATGGACAGGGGGCGGGTGAAGCTTTCTTT. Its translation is CASSLDGQGAGEAFF.

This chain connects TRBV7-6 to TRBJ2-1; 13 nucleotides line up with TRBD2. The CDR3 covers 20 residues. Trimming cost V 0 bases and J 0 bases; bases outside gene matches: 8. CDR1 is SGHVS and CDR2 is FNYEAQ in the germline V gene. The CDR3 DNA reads TGTGCCAGCAGCTTAGCCGGACTAGCGGGAGAGGTCATCTCCTACAATGAGCAGTTCTTC. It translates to CASSLAGLAGEVISYNEQFF.

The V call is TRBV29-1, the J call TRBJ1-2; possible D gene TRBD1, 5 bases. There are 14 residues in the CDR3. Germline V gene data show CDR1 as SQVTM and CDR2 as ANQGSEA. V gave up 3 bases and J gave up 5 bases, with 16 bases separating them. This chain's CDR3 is CSVDSLGTRYGYTF. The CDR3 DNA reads TGCAGCGTTGATTCACTAGGGACCCGATATGGCTACACCTTC.

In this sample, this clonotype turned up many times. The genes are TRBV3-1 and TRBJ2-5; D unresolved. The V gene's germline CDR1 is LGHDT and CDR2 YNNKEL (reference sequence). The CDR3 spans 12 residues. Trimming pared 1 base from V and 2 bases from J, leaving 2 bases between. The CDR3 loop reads CASSQVQETQYF. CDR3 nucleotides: TGTGCCAGCAGCCAAGTGCAAGAGACCCAGTACTTC.

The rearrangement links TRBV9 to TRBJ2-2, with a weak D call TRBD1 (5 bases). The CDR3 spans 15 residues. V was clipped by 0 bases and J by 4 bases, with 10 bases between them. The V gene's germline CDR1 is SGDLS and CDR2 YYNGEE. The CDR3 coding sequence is TGTGCCAGCAGCGTAGTTGGTGGGGCCACCGGGGAGCTGTTTTTT. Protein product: CASSVVGGATGELFF.

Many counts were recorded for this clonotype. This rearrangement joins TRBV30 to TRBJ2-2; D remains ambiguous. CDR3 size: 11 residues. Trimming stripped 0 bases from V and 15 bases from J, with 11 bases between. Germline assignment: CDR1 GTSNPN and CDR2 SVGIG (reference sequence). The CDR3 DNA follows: TGTGCCTGGAGTGTCGGCCCGGCGGTGTTTTTT. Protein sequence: CAWSVGPAVFF.

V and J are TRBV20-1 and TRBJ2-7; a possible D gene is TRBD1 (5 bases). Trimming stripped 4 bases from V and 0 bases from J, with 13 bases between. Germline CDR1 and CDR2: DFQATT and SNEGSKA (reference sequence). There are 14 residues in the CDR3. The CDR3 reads CSATPRQTSYEQYF. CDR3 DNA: TGCAGTGCTACCCCTCGACAGACCTCCTACGAGCAGTACTTC.